Included here is one T cell receptor beta chain sequence, with context. This clonotype was detected only a few times. The target of this receptor is not known. No base quality values were provided; no much bigger clone lies one nucleotide off. TCR cDNA was made using 5'RACE template switching, a step that added a universal primer site and unique molecular identifiers. Priming for cDNA synthesis came from both the TCR alpha and TCR beta constant segments. Libraries were amplified in two PCR steps, with sample barcodes and sequencing adapters added in the second step. Libraries were sequenced on Illumina HiSeq 2500 (2x100 bp) or NovaSeq (2x150 bp). Regarding the original processing steps: Demultiplexing of reads and collapsing into UMI consensus sequences were performed with MIGEC, and V(D)J alignment was carried out with MiXCR. Vaccine-responding clonotypes were identified with edgeR using replicate PBMC samples, with FDR below 0.01 and a log2 fold change above 5 up to day 15 being required. Each bulk clonotype received a CD4 or CD8 identity based on whether the sequenced CD4 or CD8 repertoire contained that clonotype at higher abundance. TCRdb reworked the public reads: Q25 trimming with fastp, MiXCR clone assembly, productive beta chains retained. Identical CDR3 protein sequences are pooled into one entry, listed with their most common genes and DNA. TCRdb, rather than the study authors, made the V and J calls. This sample holds some 160,000 distinct CDR3 sequences; 6% to 7.5% were observed only once. The top ten constitute more than 2% of the sample.

This sample's treatment or condition label indicates: live attenuated yellow fever vaccine strain. PBMCs were isolated from peripheral blood using a standard Ficoll-Paque protocol. CD4 and CD8 T-cell fractions were isolated with Dynabeads CD4 and CD8 positive selection kits. RNA was extracted with TriZol from bulk PBMCs, CD4 and CD8 fractions, and dextramer-positive and dextramer-negative fractions. The data belong to a study of T cells after yellow fever vaccination (dated by TCRdb to about 2019). About the investigation overall: The SMART-Seq v4 Ultra Low Input RNA kit was used to prepare libraries from fractions with low cell numbers. To follow T-cell clones before and after primary and booster YFV17D yellow fever vaccination, bulk TCR alpha and beta repertoires were sequenced over time. The cohort comprised two healthy male donors, one aged 18 to 30 and one aged 30 to 40 years. Blood was collected at multiple timepoints before and after primary and secondary immunization, and bulk PBMC replicates and cell subsets were isolated.

Reading the germline V gene gives CDR1 MGHRA and CDR2 YSYEKL. The CDR3 covers 16 residues, taking in both the cysteine and the phenylalanine. Left in the record is the CDR3 DNA by itself, 48 bases read in frame from the first base. V loses 6 bases of germline sequence and J loses 0 bases, and the interval between the two ends is 14 bases. The paper as a whole reports these results and caveats: Most clones expanded after primary vaccination (around 96% of CD4 and roughly 90% of CD8) were re-detected after the booster, suggesting that broad memory maintenance occurred. Because the study included only a couple of donors, the extent to which the findings can be generalized is limited. A small fraction of clonotypes appeared in both the CD4 and CD8 compartments, likely as a result of convergent recombination. Compared with the primary T-cell response, the secondary T-cell response was weaker but faster, peaking on day 5 rather than day 15. Computational filtering was needed because FACS-sorted repertoires could contain abundant contaminating clonotypes from the bulk population.

The clonotype comes from a man between 18 and 29 years old who received the YFV17D yellow fever vaccine. This specimen was CD4+ T cells sorted from PBMCs, taken about 5 days after the first yellow fever vaccination. The chain was built from TRBV4-1 and TRBJ2-2; too little of a D gene remains to name it. The sequence in DNA is TGCGCCAGCAGAGACGGGCTAGTCTCGAACACCGGGGAGCTGTTTTTT. Translated, this is CASRDGLVSNTGELFF.